The T cell receptor (beta chain) under discussion was sequenced for a study of CD8 T cells in ankylosing spondylitis. The CDR3 loop spans 16 amino acids. From germline, CDR1 is DFQATT and CDR2 SNEGSKA (reference sequence). The trim removed 0 bases at V and 6 bases at J, leaving 6 bases unmatched. In this sample, this clonotype turned up many times. Its antigen is unidentified. Quantitative 5'-RACE was performed with molecular barcodes, and it yielded the TCR beta libraries. From the 5' RACE reads, TCRdb called clonotypes with MiXCR, one entry per CDR3 protein. Found here are 130,000 to 150,000 distinct CDR3 sequences, approximately 9.2% of them singletons; the top ten hold 6% to 9.5%. Study results and caveats: Matched ankylosing spondylitis synovial fluid reportedly showed significant enrichment of disease-linked clones.

V is TRBV20-1 and J is TRBJ2-2; 11 bases agree with TRBD2. The source material was synovial fluid, either unsorted or a sorted T cell fraction (not recorded which). This receptor was identified in a male donor with ankylosing spondylitis. CDR3 in amino acids: CSARDHSGGGAGELFF. CDR3 bases: TGCAGTGCTAGAGATCATAGCGGGGGGGGAGCCGGGGAGCTGTTTTTT.